Listed below are T cell receptor beta chains from one sample, sequenced in a study of graft-versus-host responses after intestinal transplantation. The method was immunoSEQ multiplex PCR; TCRdb's version includes in-frame clones alone and lacks a portion of them. This sample has fewer than 120,000 clones; around 93% occur once, and the top ten carry 0.4% to 0.55%. The antigens these receptors bind are not known. The material sequenced was unstimulated CD8+ T cells sorted from spleen or lymph node cells, taken before intestinal transplant. The receptor set was obtained from a human donor who received an intestinal transplant. The conserved cysteine and the conserved F or W are not part of the CDR3 here.

CDR3 length: 13
V gene: TRBV19
J gene: TRBJ2-3
CDR3 protein: ASSITPGGSDTQY

CDR3 length: 15
V gene: TRBV6-1
J gene: TRBJ2-3
CDR3 protein: ASSQGLAGGNTDTQY

CDR3 length: 14
V gene: TRBV7-9
J gene: TRBJ2-1
CDR3 protein: ASSPEGGTRYNEQF

CDR3 length: 12
V gene: TRBV6-5
J gene: TRBJ1-1
CDR3 protein: ASSYRTGNTEAF

CDR3 length: 14
V gene: TRBV7-8
J gene: TRBJ2-7
CDR3 protein: ASSLIAGGPSYEQY

CDR3 length: 13
V gene: TRBV7-8
J gene: TRBJ1-5
CDR3 protein: ASSLGQGGRQPQH

CDR3 length: 13
V gene: TRBV2
J gene: TRBJ1-4
CDR3 protein: ASSVGGATNEKLF

CDR3 length: 11
V gene: TRBV7-9
J gene: TRBJ1-4
CDR3 protein: ASSLGGREKLF

CDR3 length: 11
V gene: TRBV7-2
J gene: TRBJ1-1
CDR3 protein: ASSPLGYTEAF

CDR3 length: 11
V gene: TRBV5-1
J gene: TRBJ2-7
CDR3 protein: ASSTGTGNEQY

CDR3 length: 13
V gene: TRBV13
J gene: TRBJ2-3
CDR3 protein: ASSSRGVGTDTQY

CDR3 length: 12
V gene: TRBV14
J gene: TRBJ2-7
CDR3 protein: ASSQDAYQRALN

CDR3 length: 12
V gene: TRBV19
J gene: TRBJ2-7
CDR3 protein: ASNPGAGFSEQY

CDR3 length: 14
V gene: TRBV28
J gene: TRBJ1-4
CDR3 protein: ASSLAGLGANEKLF

CDR3 length: 15
V gene: TRBV4-1
J gene: TRBJ2-4
CDR3 protein: ASSQEPSWGAGNIQY

CDR3 length: 12
V gene: TRBV11-2
J gene: TRBJ2-3
CDR3 protein: ASSRWTHTDTQY

CDR3 length: 11
V gene: TRBV2
J gene: TRBJ2-7
CDR3 protein: ASSDGGSYEQY

CDR3 length: 14
V gene: TRBV11-1
J gene: TRBJ2-5
CDR3 protein: ASSLGLAGGRETQY

CDR3 length: 11
V gene: TRBV2
J gene: TRBJ2-7
CDR3 protein: ASSESGRYEQY

CDR3 length: 14
V gene: TRBV11-3
J gene: TRBJ2-1
CDR3 protein: ASSLRAGGAYNEQF

CDR3 length: 16
V gene: TRBV5-4
J gene: TRBJ2-1
CDR3 protein: ASSWASGRGLSYNEQF

CDR3 length: 12
V gene: TRBV2
J gene: TRBJ2-3
CDR3 protein: ASKGLGSTDTQY

CDR3 length: 9
V gene: TRBV11-2
J gene: TRBJ2-5
CDR3 protein: ASSLFETQY

CDR3 length: 13
V gene: TRBV27
J gene: TRBJ1-1
CDR3 protein: ASSLRGGVNTEAF

CDR3 length: 15
V gene: TRBV5-6
J gene: TRBJ1-4
CDR3 protein: ASSSSARAATNEKLF

CDR3 length: 13
V gene: TRBV7-9
J gene: TRBJ2-2
CDR3 protein: ASREQGASTGELF

CDR3 length: 14
V gene: TRBV29-1
J gene: TRBJ2-7
CDR3 protein: SVEERVMQSSYEQY

CDR3 length: 12
V gene: TRBV7-2
J gene: TRBJ2-3
CDR3 protein: ASTPGDVGDTQY

CDR3 length: 9
V gene: TRBV6-1
J gene: TRBJ2-7
CDR3 protein: ATRGTYEQY

CDR3 length: 11
V gene: TRBV30
J gene: TRBJ1-5
CDR3 protein: AWSALINQPQH

CDR3 length: 12
V gene: TRBV5-4
J gene: TRBJ2-7
CDR3 protein: ASSLDGSSYEQY

CDR3 length: 11
V gene: TRBV27
J gene: TRBJ1-1
CDR3 protein: ASSYAGNTEAF

CDR3 length: 13
V gene: TRBV10-3
J gene: TRBJ2-3
CDR3 protein: AILIRDRGTDTQY

CDR3 length: 8
V gene: TRBV6-1
J gene: TRBJ1-1
CDR3 protein: ASIQGEAF

CDR3 length: 18
V gene: TRBV4-1
J gene: TRBJ2-2
CDR3 protein: ASSQGTRPSLGLAHQLLF

CDR3 length: 13
V gene: TRBV15
J gene: TRBJ2-7
CDR3 protein: ATSRDRRGSYEQY

CDR3 length: 14
V gene: TRBV27
J gene: TRBJ2-2
CDR3 protein: ASSLSSRGIAGELF

CDR3 length: 11
V gene: TRBV13
J gene: TRBJ2-3
CDR3 protein: ASSRVTLNTQY

CDR3 length: 14
V gene: TRBV5-6
J gene: TRBJ2-2
CDR3 protein: ASSPGGLAWGGELF

CDR3 length: 12
V gene: TRBV6-1
J gene: TRBJ2-3
CDR3 protein: ASSVDSTTDTQY

CDR3 length: 14
V gene: TRBV19
J gene: TRBJ2-7
CDR3 protein: ASSIWTGQTSYEQY